Below, 3 T cell receptor beta chains from the same sample are listed, as sequenced in a study of OX40 agonist ivuxolimab in advanced cancers. Produced via immunoSEQ multiplex PCR; TCRdb's table is partial and in-frame only. The sample contains around 80,000 clones, about 85% of which appear only once. The material was CD4+ or CD8+ T cells sorted from blood, obtained in a trial of the OX40 agonist ivuxolimab. The receptors were gathered from an adult with an advanced solid tumor such as melanoma, head and neck, liver or kidney cancer.

The chain couples TRBV5-4 to TRBJ1-1; D unresolved. Germline V lookup: CDR1 SGHNT, CDR2 YYREEE (reference sequence). Trimming took off 2 bases at V and 1 base at J, with 9 bases between the two ends. The length of the CDR3 is 14 residues. CDR3 loop: CASSLGWANTEAFF. For the CDR3, the DNA is TGTGCCAGCAGCTTAGGGTGGGCGAACACTGAAGCTTTCTTT.

The chain recombines TRBV7-7 with TRBJ2-1; 7 positions agree with TRBD2. Per germline, CDR1 SSHAT and CDR2 FNYEAQ (reference sequence). CDR3 length: 14 amino acids. V lost 5 bases and J lost 7; bases outside the gene matches: 8. CDR3 bases: TGTGCCAGCAGCCAGAGTAGGGAGGGGAATGAGCAGTTCTTC. Translating gives CASSQSREGNEQFF.

In its sample, this clone was seen once. The CDR3 sequence is CASSLSGQGADTQYF. The CDR3, as DNA: TGTGCCAGCAGCTTATCGGGACAGGGGGCTGATACGCAGTATTTT. The chain employs TRBV7-9 and TRBJ2-3; 12 bases are shared with TRBD1. Looked up from germline, CDR1 is SEHNR and CDR2 is FQNEAQ (reference sequence). The CDR3 is 15 amino acids. J gave up 6 bases and V 2 bases, and 3 bases lay outside the gene matches.